The 6 T cell receptor beta chains below all came from one sample that was sequenced in a study of blood T cell repertoires in COVID-19. Produced via immunoSEQ multiplex PCR; TCRdb's table is partial and in-frame only. The data show under 60,000 clones, 80% to 90% seen once. Sequenced material: peripheral blood. All receptors come from a man aged 55 to 70 with acute or convalescent COVID-19.

This clone was seen just once. The chain combines TRBV7-2 with TRBJ2-1; 8 nucleotides match TRBD2. The junction had 15 bases not matched to a gene; V was cut back by 3 bases and J by 5 bases. The CDR3 has 18 amino acids. CDR1 and CDR2 from the germline V gene are SGHTA and FQGNSA. This CDR3 is CASSFRVVGGGSHNEQFF. CDR3 sequence (DNA): TGTGCCAGCAGCTTCAGAGTAGTGGGCGGGGGGTCTCACAATGAGCAGTTCTTC.

Here the CDR3 DNA reads TGTGCCAGCAGCTTAATAGATACACAGGGGGCTTTCTTT. Its translation: CASSLIDTQGAFF. The chain combines TRBV11-2 with TRBJ1-1; 7 bases are a match to TRBD1. There are 13 residues in the CDR3. The germline gives CDR1 SGHAT, CDR2 FQNNGV. Trimming at V came to 2 bases and at J to 11 bases, leaving 8 bases not matched to a gene.

V and J are TRBV5-1 and TRBJ1-1; 8 nucleotides line up with TRBD1. The junction had 14 bases not matched to a gene; V was cut back by 3 bases and J by 1 base. The CDR3 sequence is 18 residues long. Germline V gene sequence: CDR1 SGHRS, CDR2 YFSETQ. CDR3 region: CASSSDLRTGLRNTEAFF. Written as DNA, the CDR3 is TGCGCCAGCAGCTCTGATCTAAGGACAGGGCTGAGGAACACTGAAGCTTTCTTT.

This clone has just one count. The chain is built from TRBV6-6 and TRBJ1-6, with 7 nucleotides matching TRBD1. The CDR3 runs to 18 residues. V lost 5 bases to trimming and J lost 11 bases; unmatched junction nucleotides: 21. Germline CDR1 is MNHNY and CDR2 is SVGAGI (reference sequence). For the CDR3, the DNA is TGTGCCAGCAGTCTCGTTAGTGGGTGGGGACAGATACCGGCACCCCTCCACTTT. Its protein is CASSLVSGWGQIPAPLHF.

The V gene is TRBV15, the J gene TRBJ2-1; 7 positions agree with TRBD2. The CDR3 sequence is 15 residues long. Germline trimming cut 0 bases from V and 8 bases from J; bases unmatched to any gene: 7. In germline, CDR1 is LNHNV, CDR2 YYDKDF (reference sequence). The CDR3 here is CATSRDGLVADEQFF. The CDR3 DNA reads TGTGCCACCAGCAGAGATGGACTAGTCGCGGATGAGCAGTTCTTC.

The rearrangement joins TRBV2 to TRBJ1-6; perhaps TRBD1 as D (6 bases). CDR1 is SNHLY and CDR2 is FYNNEI in the germline V gene. Trimming removed 11 bases from V and 8 bases from J, with 22 bases in between. The CDR3 contains 15 residues. In nucleotides, the CDR3 is TGTGCCGGCGGACAGCGTAGGAGCCGGGATTCACCCCTCCACTTT. Protein: CAGGQRRSRDSPLHF.